This T cell receptor beta chain comes out of a study of memory CD4+ T cells and cytomegalovirus serostatus. As for the study in general: Donors were healthy Belgian adults, fewer than ten CMV seropositive and approximately 25 seronegative.

The sort gate was single viable CD3+CD4+CD8-CD45RO+ cells for memory CD4+ T cells. CD4+ T cells were isolated by positive magnetic selection. Overall study findings and caveats: About 40% of the roughly 160 known CMV-associated TCRbeta sequences appeared in CD4+ memory.

In the source study's methods: After removing out-of-frame reads, over 2 million distinct TCRbeta sequences remained. Measured with immunoSEQ multiplex PCR; TCRdb has only the in-frame clones, and not every one. For V, J and clone size, that table is used; D and trimming come from the DNA. The repertoire holds tens of thousands of clones, with around 75% as singletons. This clone was counted once. Its antigen is currently unknown. Germline V lookup: CDR1 ENHRY, CDR2 SYGVKD. This CDR3 spans 14 amino acids. Trimming took off 7 bases at V and 0 bases at J, with 13 bases between the two ends. The chain has TRBV10-3 and TRBJ2-7; D is possibly TRBD2 (6 bases). The source of this sequence is an adult in good health and CMV-seronegative. Sequenced input: memory CD4+ T cells from blood. CDR3 residues: CAIKGTGDSYEQYF. The CDR3 DNA reads as TGTGCCATCAAAGGGACGGGGGACTCCTACGAGCAGTACTTC.